The rows below give T cell receptor beta chains drawn from one sample of a study of human CD8 memory T cell subsets. One entry per CDR3 protein, without DNA, is what TCRdb gives after re-calling the 5' RACE reads. The table lists 4,500 to 5,500 distinct CDR3 sequences. Sequencing was performed on CD8+ T cells from PBMCs. The receptors were sampled from a human donor in good health. CDR3s include the opening cysteine and the closing phenylalanine or tryptophan. The size entry is marked missing in some rows and otherwise reads once, few, many or a size class.

TRBJ2-7 | medium-sized | TRBV4-3 | CASSQEPSGSYEQYF
TRBJ2-2 | - | TRBV10-3 | CAITEGNTGELFF
TRBJ2-1 | medium-sized | TRBV6-4 | CASSDSGGSGANEQFF
TRBJ2-2 | - | TRBV4-3 | CASSQDRREYTGELFF
TRBJ2-1 | - | TRBV7-3 | CASGGSSYNEQFF
TRBJ2-1 | medium-sized | TRBV6-4 | CASSGTSGEYNEQFF
TRBJ2-7 | - | TRBV27 | CASNRTAPASIYEQYF
TRBJ1-5 | - | TRBV6-1 | CASSEEETGGQPQHF
TRBJ2-5 | large | TRBV12-2 | CASRLRGETQYF
TRBJ2-7 | - | TRBV6-2/TRBV6-3 | CASSYQSTGISTYEQYF
TRBJ2-1 | - | TRBV6-2/TRBV6-3 | CASSYRVAGYNEQFF
TRBJ2-1 | - | TRBV3-1 | CASSQGPSGRYNEQFF
TRBJ2-3 | - | TRBV6-4 | CASSVVAGGSDTQYF
TRBJ2-7 | - | TRBV30 | CAWTWYRGQGNSYEQYF
TRBJ2-1 | - | TRBV6-4 | CASSGTSGRDEQFF
TRBJ2-5 | - | TRBV20-1 | CSARDIQTQYF
TRBJ1-6 | - | TRBV6-6 | CASSRQGEDSPLHF
TRBJ2-3 | - | TRBV6-2/TRBV6-3 | CASSYTTGGGADTQYF
TRBJ2-3 | - | TRBV6-4 | CASSGTGTDTQYF
TRBJ2-7 | - | TRBV2 | CASGEMRMEQYF
TRBJ2-1 | - | TRBV6-4 | CASSVTSGENEQFF
TRBJ2-3 | - | TRBV6-4 | CASSMASGSSADTQYF
TRBJ2-2 | - | TRBV6-4 | CASSDSQGGAGELFF
TRBJ2-1 | - | TRBV29-1 | CSVVRSGQGYNEQFF
TRBJ2-5 | - | TRBV6-4 | CASSEGTGGETQYF
TRBJ1-5 | - | TRBV7-2 | CASSLIPVGEGNQPQHF
TRBJ2-1 | medium-sized | TRBV20-1 | CSARWERDYEQFF
TRBJ2-5 | medium-sized | TRBV20-1 | CSARDGTVQETQYF
TRBJ2-1 | - | TRBV29-1 | CSAPVPGLRNEQFF
TRBJ2-7 | - | TRBV20-1 | CSARSREYEQYF
TRBJ2-2 | - | TRBV7-6 | CASSLFVGGNTGELFF
TRBJ2-7 | - | TRBV25-1 | CASSESDIGTGGYEQYF
TRBJ2-1 | - | TRBV15 | CATSSPFPGDEQFF
TRBJ1-1 | - | TRBV9 | CASSVVEGDTEAFF
TRBJ2-7 | medium-sized | TRBV6-2/TRBV6-3 | CASSYEQGSYEQYF
TRBJ2-1 | medium-sized | TRBV20-1 | CSAPEERESSEQFF
TRBJ2-1 | - | TRBV6-4 | CASSAGGNSYNEQFF
TRBJ2-6 | medium-sized | TRBV27 | CASRTPGYGANVLTF
TRBJ2-6 | - | TRBV6-5 | CASSPRVGSGANVLTF
TRBJ2-7 | - | TRBV28 | CASSSRLAGSYEQYF
TRBJ2-2 | - | TRBV6-6 | CASSYSMITSGDNTGELFF
TRBJ2-1 | - | TRBV7-6 | CASSLAPGLAGGPGNEQFF
TRBJ2-1 | medium-sized | TRBV6-2/TRBV6-3 | CASSRTSGPYNEQFF